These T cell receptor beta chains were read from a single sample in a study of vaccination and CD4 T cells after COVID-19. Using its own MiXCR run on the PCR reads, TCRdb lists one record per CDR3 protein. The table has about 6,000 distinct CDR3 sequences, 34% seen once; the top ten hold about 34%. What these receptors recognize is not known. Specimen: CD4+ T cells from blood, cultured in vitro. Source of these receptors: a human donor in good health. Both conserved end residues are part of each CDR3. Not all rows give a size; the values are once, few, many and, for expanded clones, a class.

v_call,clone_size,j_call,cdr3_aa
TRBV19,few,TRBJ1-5,CASSDTGQQGYRQPQHF
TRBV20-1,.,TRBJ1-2,CSAPTLGYGYTF
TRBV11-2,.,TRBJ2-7,CASSFDSEHSYEQYF
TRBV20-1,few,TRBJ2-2,CSASGTGSTGELFF
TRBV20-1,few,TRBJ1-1,CSAHHLNTEAFF
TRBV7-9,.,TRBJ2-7,CASSLALGGFEQYF
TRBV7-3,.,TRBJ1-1,CASSPAGAHTEALF
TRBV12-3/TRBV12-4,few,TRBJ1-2,CASSFGQGGTYGYTF
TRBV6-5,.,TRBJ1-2,CASSYGPGVRGYTF
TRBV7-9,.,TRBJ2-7,CASSFGWEQYF
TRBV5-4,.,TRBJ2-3,CASSLGPSGTQLPDTQYF
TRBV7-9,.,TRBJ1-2,CASSSDSYGYTF
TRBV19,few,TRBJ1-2,CASSIGVRMANYGYTF
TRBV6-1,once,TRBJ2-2,CASRTGTNTGELFF
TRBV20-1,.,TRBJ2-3,CSADPDSAIPTDTQYF
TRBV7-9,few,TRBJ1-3,CASSFTVDTIYF
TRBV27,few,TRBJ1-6,CASSSNRGSDSPLHF
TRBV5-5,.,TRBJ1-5,CASSLDVGGPDQPQHF
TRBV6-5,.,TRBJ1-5,CASSYVAGSNQPQHF